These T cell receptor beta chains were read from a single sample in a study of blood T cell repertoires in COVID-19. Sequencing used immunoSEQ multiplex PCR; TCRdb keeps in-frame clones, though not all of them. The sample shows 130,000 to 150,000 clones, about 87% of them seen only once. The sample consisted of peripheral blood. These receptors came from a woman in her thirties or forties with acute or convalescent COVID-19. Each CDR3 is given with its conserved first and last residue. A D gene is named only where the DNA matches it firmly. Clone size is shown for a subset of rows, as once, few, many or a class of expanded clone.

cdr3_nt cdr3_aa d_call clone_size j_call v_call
TGTGCCAGCAGGCCGGGGACAGCCTACGAGCAGTACTTC CASRPGTAYEQYF TRBD1 few TRBJ2-7 TRBV2
TGTGCCAGCAGCCTTTCAGACTCCTACGAGCAGTACTTC CASSLSDSYEQYF . . TRBJ2-7 TRBV11-3
TGCGCCAGCAGTGAAGCAGGGGTTTGGGAGCCCCAGCATTTT CASSEAGVWEPQHF . . TRBJ1-5 TRBV10-1
TGTGCCAGCAGTTTGACAGAGAACACTGAAGCTTTCTTT CASSLTENTEAFF . . TRBJ1-1 TRBV6-2/TRBV6-3
TGTGCCAGCAGTCTCTCGCGACTAGCGGGAAAACCCGATGAGCAGTTCTTC CASSLSRLAGKPDEQFF TRBD2 . TRBJ2-1 TRBV6-6
TGTGCCATCAGTGAGGGGAGCTTCTACGAGCAGTACTTC CAISEGSFYEQYF . . TRBJ2-7 TRBV10-3
TGCGCCAGCAGTCAAACCTCTACTCAAGCCAAAAACATTCAGTACTTC CASSQTSTQAKNIQYF . . TRBJ2-4 TRBV23-1
TGTGCCAGCACCCCGTACCGGACTAGCGGTTACTACGAGCAGTACTTC CASTPYRTSGYYEQYF TRBD2 . TRBJ2-7 TRBV11-2
TGCGCCAGCAGCCAACCGGGGTACTATGGCTACACCTTC CASSQPGYYGYTF . . TRBJ1-2 TRBV4-1
TGTGCCAGCAGTTTATCTACAGGGGGGAGATCCTATGGCTACACCTTC CASSLSTGGRSYGYTF TRBD1 once TRBJ1-2 TRBV27
TGTGCCAGCAGTTCGACGTCGGGACAGAGCAATCAGCCCCAGCATTTT CASSSTSGQSNQPQHF TRBD1 few TRBJ1-5 TRBV6-2/TRBV6-3
TGTGCCTGGAGTGTACAAGGCTCCGGGGGGTATGGCTACACCTTC CAWSVQGSGGYGYTF . few TRBJ1-2 TRBV30
TGTGCCTGGAGACAGGGGAGGCAGCCCCAGCATTTT CAWRQGRQPQHF TRBD1 . TRBJ1-5 TRBV30